Listed below are T cell receptor beta chains from one sample, sequenced in a study of beta chain features in type 1 diabetes. Generated by immunoSEQ multiplex PCR, the TCRdb table keeps only in-frame clones and is missing some. The table lists 810,000 or so clones, 15% to 20% of them singletons. Input material: naive CD4+ T cells from blood. Receptors were obtained from a woman between 18 and 29 years old in good health. CDR3s include the opening cysteine and the closing phenylalanine or tryptophan. The order of the fields is D gene, clone size, J gene, V gene, CDR3 protein, CDR3 DNA. D genes are given only for firm matches. The listing skips clone size in some rows; elsewhere it reads once, few, many or a size class.

>TRBD1|few|TRBJ1-5|TRBV15
CATSARRTGYIQPQHF
TGTGCCACCAGCGCCCGAAGGACAGGGTATATACAGCCCCAGCATTTT
>-|few|TRBJ1-3|TRBV5-1
CASSLKGSGNTIYF
TGCGCCAGCAGCTTGAAGGGATCTGGAAACACCATATATTTT
>-|many|TRBJ2-4|TRBV4-3
CASSQGKHGNIQYF
TGCGCCAGCAGCCAAGGGAAACATGGTAACATTCAGTACTTC
>-|few|TRBJ2-3|TRBV5-1
CASSGQGTDTQYF
TGCGCCAGCAGTGGTCAGGGAACAGATACGCAGTATTTT
>-|few|TRBJ1-2|TRBV23-1
CASSPSGNYGYTF
TGCGCCAGCAGTCCGAGCGGAAACTATGGCTACACCTTC
>-|-|TRBJ1-1|TRBV10-3
CAISERFRENTEAFF
TGTGCCATCAGCGAGAGGTTCAGGGAGAACACTGAAGCTTTCTTT
>-|few|TRBJ2-1|TRBV7-2
CASSLVPYNEQFF
TGTGCCAGCAGCTTAGTCCCCTACAATGAGCAGTTCTTC
>TRBD1|-|TRBJ2-7|TRBV28
CASSPIGQGVNEQYF
TGTGCCAGCAGCCCTATCGGACAGGGCGTTAACGAGCAGTACTTC
>TRBD2|few|TRBJ2-1|TRBV7-8
CASSFVASSGSLSYNEQFF
TGTGCCAGCAGCTTCGTGGCTTCTAGCGGGAGCCTCTCCTACAATGAGCAGTTCTTC
>-|few|TRBJ2-7|TRBV7-2
CASSLWQSSDEQYF
TGTGCCAGCAGCTTATGGCAGTCATCCGACGAGCAGTACTTC
>-|-|TRBJ2-3|TRBV4-2
CASSQGNVAAADTQYF
TGTGCCAGCAGCCAAGGCAATGTAGCCGCAGCAGATACGCAGTATTTT
>TRBD1|-|TRBJ2-4|TRBV7-9
CASSYSGTGVQNIQYF
TGTGCCAGCAGCTACTCCGGGACAGGGGTACAAAACATTCAGTACTTC
>-|-|TRBJ1-2|TRBV20-1
CSATVNYGYTF
TGCAGTGCTACAGTTAACTATGGCTACACCTTC
>-|-|TRBJ2-7|TRBV18
CASSPPVLLGYEQYF
TGTGCCAGCTCACCACCTGTACTACTCGGATACGAGCAGTACTTC
>-|few|TRBJ1-5|TRBV27
CASSLSTGNQPQHF
TGTGCCAGCAGTTTAAGTACCGGCAATCAGCCCCAGCATTTT
>-|-|TRBJ2-2|TRBV5-4
CASSLSRLEAGELFF
TGTGCCAGCAGCTTGAGCCGGTTGGAGGCCGGGGAGCTGTTTTTT
>-|-|TRBJ1-3|TRBV9
CASSPTSMGGNTIYF
TGTGCCAGCAGCCCGACGTCGATGGGTGGAAACACCATATATTTT
>-|-|TRBJ1-1|TRBV5-6
CASSLDRVSTEAFF
TGTGCCAGCAGCTTGGACAGGGTGAGCACTGAAGCTTTCTTT
>TRBD1|-|TRBJ1-2|TRBV10-3
CATMGTAASGGYTF
TGTGCCACCATGGGGACAGCGGCTTCGGGAGGCTACACCTTC
>TRBD2|-|TRBJ2-1|TRBV2
CASSPLAGGVSEQFF
TGTGCCAGCAGCCCGCTAGCGGGAGGGGTTAGTGAGCAGTTCTTC
>TRBD1|-|TRBJ1-3|TRBV7-2
CASSTLTGAFSGNTIYF
TGTGCCAGCAGCACCCTGACAGGGGCCTTCTCTGGAAACACCATATATTTT
>-|few|TRBJ1-1|TRBV10-2
CASRRGAQAGTEAFF
TGCGCCAGCAGGAGGGGGGCGCAAGCCGGCACTGAAGCTTTCTTT
>-|few|TRBJ1-4|TRBV7-9
CASSLSPGVEKLFF
TGTGCCAGCAGCTTATCTCCGGGCGTCGAAAAACTGTTTTTT
>-|-|TRBJ1-1|TRBV7-8
CASSPISLRNTEAFF
TGTGCCAGCAGTCCAATTAGCCTCAGAAACACTGAAGCTTTCTTT
>-|few|TRBJ2-1|TRBV19
CASSPEVVPGRLGSEQFF
TGTGCCAGTAGCCCCGAAGTTGTTCCAGGGAGGTTGGGTAGTGAGCAGTTCTTC
>-|few|TRBJ2-7|TRBV18
CASSRGQGVYEQYF
TGTGCCAGCTCGAGGGGACAAGGAGTTTACGAGCAGTACTTC
>-|-|TRBJ2-2|TRBV5-1
CASSLRVASNTGELFF
TGCGCCAGCAGCTTGCGAGTAGCGTCGAACACCGGGGAGCTGTTTTTT
>-|few|TRBJ2-1|TRBV11-3
CASSPRVNEQFF
TGTGCCAGCAGCCCCCGGGTCAATGAGCAGTTCTTC
>-|-|TRBJ1-2|TRBV6-5
CASSSTGYVDGYTF
TGTGCCAGCAGTAGCACAGGGTACGTTGATGGCTACACCTTC